The 3 T cell receptor beta chains presented below share a single source sample, sequenced in a study of identical twins. MiXCR was run by TCRdb on the 5' RACE reads, yielding one entry per CDR3 protein. The sample lists about 330,000 distinct CDR3 sequences; 12% were seen once. Another study also made use of these data, one on yellow fever vaccine responses in identical twins.

The specimen was CD8+ T cells sorted from blood. The receptors shown here come from a young woman in good health.

This clonotype was counted between two and nine times. The gene calls are TRBV7-3 and TRBJ2-1; 9 bases fit TRBD1. With 4 bases clipped from V and 10 bases from J, the junction kept 14 bases outside the gene matches. This CDR3 comprises 16 residues. CDR1 and CDR2 (germline): SGHTA, FQGTGA. The CDR3 coding sequence is TGTGCCAGCAGCTCTAATGACGGGACAGGGCGGCAAGAGCAGTTCTTC. It translates to CASSSNDGTGRQEQFF.

This clonotype was seen repeatedly, ten times or more. The chain links TRBV6-1 to TRBJ2-7; D perhaps matches TRBD1 (6 bases). Trimming left V 5 bases short and J 2 bases short, with 13 bases between. CDR1 is MNHNS, CDR2 SASEGT, per germline. The CDR3 loop spans 14 amino acids. Here the CDR3 reads CASSPDSFTYEQYF. The DNA of the CDR3 is TGTGCCAGCAGTCCGGACAGTTTTACCTACGAGCAGTACTTC.

The chain carries TRBV7-9 and TRBJ2-1; D not resolved. The V gene's germline CDR1 is SEHNR and CDR2 FQNEAQ (reference sequence). The V end lost 4 bases, the J end lost 4 bases, and 20 bases lay between the germline ends. The CDR3 extends over 17 amino acids. The CDR3 nucleotides are TGTGCCAGCAGCTCACGCCAAGGCGCTCCGGGTTACAATGAGCAGTTCTTC. This encodes CASSSRQGAPGYNEQFF.